The next 11 T cell receptor beta chains were all read from a single sample in a study of identical twins. TCRdb reanalysed the 5' RACE reads using MiXCR and keeps one entry per CDR3 protein. Counted here are nearly 900,000 distinct CDR3 sequences, roughly 12% occurring once; the ten biggest clones make up around 1.5%. The sample was also linked to a second study, of yellow fever vaccine responses in identical twins.

The sample consisted of PBMCs. The receptors come from a woman younger than 35 in good health.

The gene calls are TRBV6-1 and TRBJ2-7, with a possible D match to TRBD2 (5 bases). The CDR3 loop spans 15 amino acids. The V end lost 7 bases, the J end lost 2 bases, and 18 bases lay between the germline ends. Germline CDR1 reads MNHNS; CDR2 reads SASEGT. The CDR3 DNA follows: TGTGCCAGCACCGACCTGAGGACTTATCCCTACGAGCAGTACTTC. This sequence encodes CASTDLRTYPYEQYF.

This clonotype was detected a few times. The chain couples TRBV29-1 to TRBJ2-1, with TRBD2 matching 10 bases. This CDR3 has 17 residues. Looked up from germline, CDR1 is SQVTM and CDR2 is ANQGSEA. The V gene end was trimmed by 4 bases and the J gene end by 0 bases; junction bases not matched to a gene: 9. Here the CDR3 DNA reads TGCAGCGTTGGACTAGCGGGTAGGGGAAACTCCTACAATGAGCAGTTCTTC. Its protein is CSVGLAGRGNSYNEQFF.

V and J are TRBV27 and TRBJ2-7, with TRBD2 matching 11 bases. CDR1 and CDR2 (germline): MNHEY, SMNVEV (reference sequence). The CDR3 sequence is 18 residues long. The V and J ends lost 1 base and 5 bases, in that order; junction bases with no gene match: 13. In nucleotides, the CDR3 is TGTGCCAGCAGTTTATACAGGGACCGTACTAGCGGGAGCGACGAGCAGTACTTC. It yields the protein CASSLYRDRTSGSDEQYF.

At least ten counts were recorded for this clonotype. This chain uses TRBV12-3 or TRBV12-4 with TRBJ2-1; a weak D match, TRBD1 (5 bases). The CDR3 extends over 14 amino acids. V lost 6 bases and J lost 0, with 9 bases in between. The CDR3: CASSFRDSYNEQFF. The CDR3 nucleotides are TGTGCCAGCAGCTTCAGGGACTCCTACAATGAGCAGTTCTTC.

This clonotype was detected only a few times. The V call is TRBV5-1, the J call TRBJ1-2; D not certain. The germline V gene encodes CDR1 SGHRS and CDR2 YFSETQ. The CDR3 contains 14 residues. The V end was cut by 4 bases, the J end by 2 bases, with 12 bases between. The DNA for the CDR3 is TGCGCCAGCAGCGAGGACGGGTTAAACTATGGCTACACCTTC. This encodes CASSEDGLNYGYTF.

This clonotype was seen only a few times. The chain carries TRBV15 and TRBJ1-4; D call uncertain. V lost 0 bases to trimming and J lost 8 bases, with 19 bases between them. CDR3 length equals 17 residues. Germline CDR1 reads LNHNV; CDR2 reads YYDKDF (reference sequence). The CDR3 is CATSRDRTGNLEEKLFF. In DNA form, the CDR3 reads TGTGCCACCAGCAGAGATCGAACGGGGAACCTTGAGGAAAAACTGTTTTTT.

This clonotype was detected only a few times. V gene TRBV12-3 or TRBV12-4 combines with J gene TRBJ2-1; D remains ambiguous. V was shortened by 8 bases and J by 2 bases, with 13 bases between the two germline ends. The CDR3 has 14 amino acids. The CDR3 bases are TGTGCCAGCCGTGATTATGAGACCTACAATGAGCAGTTCTTC. Translated: CASRDYETYNEQFF.

The J gene is TRBJ2-5, the V gene TRBV5-1, with TRBD2 identical over 9 bases. CDR1 is SGHRS and CDR2 is YFSETQ in the germline V gene. After removal of 0 bases from V and 4 bases from J, the junction contained 28 bases not matched to a gene. The CDR3 has 23 amino acids. CDR3 bases: TGCGCCAGCAGCTTGGCCGGCCGAAGACAGGGCGCAATATTAGCGGGAGTGGCAGAGACCCAGTACTTC. Its protein is CASSLAGRRQGAILAGVAETQYF.

This clonotype came up a few times. V and J are TRBV20-1 and TRBJ2-2; no definite D call. Germline V gene sequence: CDR1 DFQATT, CDR2 SNEGSKA (reference sequence). CDR3 length equals 15 residues. Trimming stripped 3 bases from V and 4 bases from J, with 15 bases between. The CDR3 bases are TGCAGTGCTAGCACCGTCGGTGGGGTCACCGGGGAGCTGTTTTTT. Translation: CSASTVGGVTGELFF.

In its sample, this clonotype was seen a few times. Written as DNA, the CDR3 is TGCGCCAGCAGCTTGGTTGGGGGACAGGGGAACGAAAAACTGTTTTTT. Protein: CASSLVGGQGNEKLFF. The rearrangement links TRBV5-1 to TRBJ1-4; TRBD1 aligns across 10 bases. J lost 8 bases, V lost 0 bases, and 7 bases had no gene match. The CDR3 sequence is 16 residues long. The germline CDR1 and CDR2 sequences are SGHRS and YFSETQ.

V and J are TRBV4-1 and TRBJ2-1; D call uncertain. The germline V gene encodes CDR1 MGHRA and CDR2 YSYEKL. This CDR3 contains 12 residues. Trimming took off 3 bases at V and 5 bases at J, with 5 bases between the two ends. This chain's CDR3 is CASSQKDNEQFF. Here the CDR3 DNA reads TGCGCCAGCAGCCAGAAGGACAATGAGCAGTTCTTC.